This T cell receptor (beta chain) comes out of a study of beta chain features in type 1 diabetes (dated by TCRdb to 2016 to 2018). With respect to the entire study: Mean age, gender distribution, total cell number and subset yield did not differ between patients and healthy donors. Regulatory and stem cell-like memory subsets were obtained from only 8 patients and about 8 healthy donors, while naive and central memory subsets were obtained from all 30 or so donors. A total of 107,917,701 sorted cells were examined across all samples, and the number of cells per subset was strongly correlated with RNA yield. The study compared TCRB repertoires of sorted circulating CD4+ T cell subsets between recently diagnosed type 1 diabetes patients and matched healthy donors. Study-wide conclusions, independent of this receptor: A moderate but significant shortening of TCRB CDR3 length was observed in type 1 diabetes patients in all four CD4+ subsets. Because cDNA was sequenced instead of genomic DNA, highly expressing activated cells could be over-represented, though the groups showed no difference in activation or CD3 levels. Because small numbers of individuals were included in the HLA sub-analyses, any influence of HLA type on TCRB rearrangement was left unresolved. PCR may preferentially amplify shorter templates, but because patient and control samples were amplified and corrected together, any resulting skew would affect both groups equally. Patients with type 1 diabetes made fewer insertions and deleted more nucleotides at VDJ recombination sites, implying thymic rearrangement abnormalities. Naive, central memory and regulatory TCRB repertoires appeared more similar among patients than among healthy donors.

A single peripheral blood draw of around 0.11 L on average was collected from each donor into heparinised tubes. A BD FACSAria II was used to sort naive, central memory, regulatory and stem cell-like memory CD4+ T cells with a panel that included CD45RO, CCR7, CD25, CD127, CD95 and CD27. Purity was above 98% for every sorted population. PBMCs were isolated immediately by Lymphoprep density gradient centrifugation and stained directly without culture. Samples were stained and sorted in pairs, with one healthy donor and one patient per experiment, so that batch effects were minimized. This clone has a handful of counts. Its antigen remains undetermined. No base-level quality is on record; no much larger clone is a single base apart. The CDR3 numbers 15 residues from cysteine through phenylalanine. Solely the CDR3 DNA is kept, with 45 bases framed from the first base. Via the germline V gene (reference sequence), CDR1 is GTSNPN and CDR2 SVGIG. The germline ends are 11 bases apart after V is trimmed by 2 bases and J by 0 bases.

The entire isolated RNA was reverse transcribed using the High Capacity cDNA Reverse Transcription Kit, and thus expressed TCRB transcripts were sequenced. Naive, central memory and regulatory T cell samples underwent deep immunoSEQ sequencing, averaging about 3.57 million total reads per sample. Sorted cells were lysed in RLT buffer and RNA was extracted with DNase-treated RNeasy Micro or Mini kits, depending on cell number. To prevent cross-contamination, every cell subset was processed on its own, while patient and healthy donor samples were processed together. The immunoSEQ multiplex PCR was used to amplify TCRB sequences from cDNA, yielding 87-bp fragments that span the CDR3 region. Amplicons were sequenced on the Illumina HiSeq platform. Per the authors' processing: PCR bias was computationally corrected using synthetic template baselines, reads within Hamming distance 2 were collapsed, and singletons that could not be merged were discarded. Reads were aligned against IMGT to assign V, D and J genes, CDR3 length and insertions or deletions at six rearrangement sites. Within each subset, clonotype counts were normalized to the number of sorted cells before true diversity and Gini coefficients were calculated with the tcR R package. The overlap coefficient, calculated on TCRB nucleotide sequences, was used to measure repertoire sharing. Out-of-frame TCRB sequences from naive cells were analyzed to stand in for the pre-selection repertoire. The clones in this table, taken by TCRdb from immuneACCESS, are in-frame only. Not every clone is retained; where verified, under half of the shortfall comes from an unresolved V gene, and the cause of the rest is unknown. V and J calls and clone size come straight from that table; D and trimming were deduced from the DNA. Across this sample there are some 410,000 clones, with 14% seen only once. Jointly, the top ten make up roughly 0.04% of the sample.

The clonotype originates from a man aged 25 to 40 in good health. Input material: naive CD4+ T cells from blood. In the paper's terms, the cell subset or site label means: true naive CD4+ T cells. The rearranged segments are TRBV30 and TRBJ1-3, with the D gene too uncertain to name. The bases read TGTGCCTGGAGTCGAATACAGACCTCTGGAAACACCATATATTTT. The resulting protein is CAWSRIQTSGNTIYF. The variable domain in full, with residues beyond the CDR3 obtained from the reference TRBV30 and TRBJ1-3 genes, is SQTIHQWPATLVQPVGSPLSLECTVEGTSNPNLYWYRQAAGRGLQLLFYSVGIGQISSEVPQNLSASRPQDRQFILSSKKLLLSDSGFYLCAWSRIQTSGNTIYFGEGSWLTVV.